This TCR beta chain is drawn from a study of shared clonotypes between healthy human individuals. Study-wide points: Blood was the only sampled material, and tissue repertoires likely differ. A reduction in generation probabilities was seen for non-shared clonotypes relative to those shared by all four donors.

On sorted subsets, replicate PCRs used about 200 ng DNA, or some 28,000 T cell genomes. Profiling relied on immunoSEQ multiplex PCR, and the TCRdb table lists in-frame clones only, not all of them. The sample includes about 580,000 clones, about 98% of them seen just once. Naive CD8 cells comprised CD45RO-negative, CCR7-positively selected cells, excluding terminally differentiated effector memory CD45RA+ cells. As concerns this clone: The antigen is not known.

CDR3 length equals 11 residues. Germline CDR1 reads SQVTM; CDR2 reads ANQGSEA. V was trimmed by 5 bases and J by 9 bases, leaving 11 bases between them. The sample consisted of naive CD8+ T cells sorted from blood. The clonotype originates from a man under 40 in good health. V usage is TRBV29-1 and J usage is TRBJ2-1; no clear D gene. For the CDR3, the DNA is TGCAGCGTTCCAAGTCTCAGTGAGCAGTTCTTC. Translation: CSVPSLSEQFF.